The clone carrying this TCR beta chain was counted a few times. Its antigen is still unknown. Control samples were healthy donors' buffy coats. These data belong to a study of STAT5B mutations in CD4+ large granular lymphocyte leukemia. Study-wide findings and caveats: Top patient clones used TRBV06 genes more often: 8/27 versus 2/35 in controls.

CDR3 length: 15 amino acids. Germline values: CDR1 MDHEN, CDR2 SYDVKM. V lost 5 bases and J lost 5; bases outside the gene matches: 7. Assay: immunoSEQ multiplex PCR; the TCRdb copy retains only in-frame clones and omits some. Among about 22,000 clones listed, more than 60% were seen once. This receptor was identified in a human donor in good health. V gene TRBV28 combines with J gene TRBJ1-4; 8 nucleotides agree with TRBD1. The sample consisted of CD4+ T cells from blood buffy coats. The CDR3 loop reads CASSDRDRRNEKLFF. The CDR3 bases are TGTGCCAGCAGTGATCGGGACAGGAGGAATGAAAAACTGTTTTTT.